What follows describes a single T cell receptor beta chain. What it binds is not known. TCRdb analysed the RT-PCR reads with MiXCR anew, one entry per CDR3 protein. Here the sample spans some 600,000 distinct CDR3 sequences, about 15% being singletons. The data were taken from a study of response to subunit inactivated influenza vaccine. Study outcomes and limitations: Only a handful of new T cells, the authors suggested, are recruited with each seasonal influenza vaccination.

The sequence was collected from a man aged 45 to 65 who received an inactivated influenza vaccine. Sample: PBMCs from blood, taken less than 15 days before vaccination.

The CDR3: CATSGGGAAYNEQFF. Written as DNA, the CDR3 is TGTGCCACCAGTGGGGGGGGGGCCGCCTACAATGAGCAGTTCTTC. The V gene is TRBV24-1, the J gene TRBJ2-1; D may be TRBD2 (7 bases). CDR3 size: 15 residues. The germline V gene has CDR1 KGHDR and CDR2 SFDVKD. V was cut by 5 bases and J by 2 bases, with 12 bases left in between.